These 24 T cell receptor beta chains came from one sample sequenced in a study of shared clonotypes between healthy human individuals (TCRdb year 2020). The library came from the immunoSEQ multiplex PCR assay. This is the immuneACCESS table as TCRdb keeps it, with only in-frame sequences that have V and J called. A part of the clones is gone; compared with another copy, unresolved V genes explain less than half, and the rest is unexplained. The sample yields around 480,000 clones; nearly 80% were counted once. The top ten constitute around 12% of the sample. What was sequenced was PBMCs. The receptors were gathered from a woman in her 40s in good health. Some clones in this sample may be carry-over from other donors' samples.

The rearrangement uses TRBV11-2 and TRBJ1-1; D remains ambiguous. The CDR3 runs to 16 residues. Trimming removed 1 base from V and 3 bases from J, with 15 bases in between. CDR1 and CDR2 from the germline V gene are SGHAT and FQNNGV. The CDR3 coding sequence is TGTGCCAGCAGCTTAGCCCGGGTTGTCTCGGACACTGAAGCTTTCTTT. This encodes CASSLARVVSDTEAFF.

The V and J genes are TRBV7-3 and TRBJ2-1; TRBD2 matches 9 bases. The CDR3 runs to 15 residues. Germline assignment: CDR1 SGHTA and CDR2 FQGTGA. J lost 6 bases, V lost 1 base, and 4 bases had no gene match. The CDR3 loop reads CASSLSGTSINEQFF. The CDR3 DNA sequence: TGTGCCAGCAGCTTAAGTGGGACTAGCATCAATGAGCAGTTCTTC.

The rearrangement joins TRBV28 to TRBJ1-2, with 7 bases matching TRBD1. Germline loops: CDR1 MDHEN, CDR2 SYDVKM. The CDR3 contains 13 residues. V was clipped by 1 base and J by 8 bases; unmatched bases: 4. The CDR3 protein is CASSLFPGGGYTF. CDR3 nucleotide sequence: TGTGCCAGCAGTTTATTTCCAGGGGGAGGCTACACCTTC.

Concerning this clone itself: The identical CDR3 is also encoded by other nucleotide sequences in the sample. The CDR3 reads CASSFRGRADTQYF. The DNA of the CDR3 is TGTGCCAGCAGCTTTCGAGGGAGGGCAGATACGCAGTATTTT. The rearrangement uses TRBV11-2 and TRBJ2-3; 7 nucleotides align to TRBD2. The J segment lost 4 bases and the V segment lost 3 bases, leaving 4 bases of the junction unmatched. The CDR3 consists of 14 residues. Germline CDR1 reads SGHAT; CDR2 reads FQNNGV.

The sample holds many counts of this clone. The rearrangement joins TRBV10-3 to TRBJ1-2; D is unclear. Germline lookup yields CDR1 ENHRY and CDR2 SYGVKD. This CDR3 has 12 amino acids. V was cut by 0 bases and J by 2 bases, with 1 base left in between. The CDR3 DNA reads as TGTGCCATCAGTGAGTCAAACTATGGCTACACCTTC. It yields the protein CAISESNYGYTF.

This clone was found many times. The rearrangement uses TRBV20-1 and TRBJ2-7; 7 bases fit TRBD2. The CDR3 is made up of 11 amino acids. Trimming cost V 6 bases and J 6 bases; bases outside gene matches: 5. Germline CDR1 and CDR2: DFQATT and SNEGSKA (reference sequence). CDR3 amino acids: CSAEGLREQYF. In DNA form, the CDR3 reads TGCAGTGCGGAGGGACTACGCGAGCAGTACTTC.

This clone was detected many times. The chain joins TRBV2 to TRBJ2-1; tentative D call: TRBD2 (6 bases). Trimming shortened V by 6 bases and J by 1 base, and 16 bases separated the two germline ends. This CDR3 comprises 16 residues. The V gene's germline CDR1 is SNHLY and CDR2 FYNNEI. This CDR3 reads CASRAGLGLSYNEQFF. The CDR3, as DNA: TGTGCCAGCAGGGCCGGTTTGGGACTGTCCTACAATGAGCAGTTCTTC.

The gene calls are TRBV9 and TRBJ2-1, with 14 positions matching TRBD2. CDR1 and CDR2 from the germline V gene are SGDLS and YYNGEE. The V gene end was trimmed by 0 bases and the J gene end by 2 bases; junction bases not matched to a gene: 10. The CDR3 contains 20 residues. CDR3: CASSVGVGTSGSRAYNEQFF. As DNA, the CDR3 is TGTGCCAGCAGCGTAGGCGTGGGGACTAGCGGGAGTCGGGCCTACAATGAGCAGTTCTTC.

Points on this clone: With only one base between it and a far larger clone, this is likely a read error. This CDR3 is also generated by other DNA sequences in the sample. The V and J genes are TRBV11-2 and TRBJ2-5; 7 nucleotides agree with TRBD1. The CDR3 has 15 amino acids. The trim removed 5 bases at V and 5 bases at J, leaving 11 bases unmatched. Germline V gene lookup returns CDR1 SGHAT and CDR2 FQNNGV. The CDR3 spells CASSLAGTAQETQYF. As DNA, the CDR3 is TGTGCCAGCAGCCTAGCCGGGACAGCCCAGGAGACCCAGTACTTC.

This chain links TRBV5-6 with TRBJ1-2; the match to TRBD1 covers 7 bases. From germline, CDR1 is SGHDT and CDR2 YYEEEE. Germline trimming cut 4 bases from V and 8 bases from J; bases unmatched to any gene: 17. This CDR3 is 16 amino acids long. The CDR3 nucleotides read TGTGCCAGCAGCCGAGATCCAGGGGGATCAAATCTGGGCTACACCTTC. Amino acid sequence: CASSRDPGGSNLGYTF.

The chain has TRBV25-1 and TRBJ2-3; D ambiguous. V was cut by 7 bases and J by 4 bases, with 9 bases left in between. The CDR3 runs 12 residues. The V gene's germline CDR1 is MGHDK and CDR2 SYGVNS. In nucleotides, the CDR3 is TGTGCCAGCAAACAGTCCGCAGATACGCAGTATTTT. It encodes CASKQSADTQYF.

This clone was counted a few times. The chain links TRBV4-3 to TRBJ2-2; the D gene is possibly TRBD1 (6 bases). This CDR3 contains 14 residues. Trimming left V 5 bases short and J 3 bases short, with 10 bases between. The germline V gene has CDR1 LGHNA and CDR2 YSLEER. CDR3 protein: CASSLRQDTGELFF. As DNA, the CDR3 is TGCGCCAGCAGCTTACGACAGGACACCGGGGAGCTGTTTTTT.

This chain joins TRBV2 and TRBJ2-6; D is unresolved. Germline-derived CDR1 and CDR2 are SNHLY and FYNNEI. Trimming shortened V by 2 bases and J by 0 bases, and 8 bases separated the two germline ends. The length of the CDR3 is 16 residues. The CDR3 nucleotides read TGTGCCAGCAGTGAATCAGGCCCCTCTGGGGCCAACGTCCTGACTTTC. Protein product: CASSESGPSGANVLTF.

This clone was observed once. The V and J genes are TRBV15 and TRBJ1-1, with D perhaps matching TRBD1 (5 bases). Germline CDR1 reads LNHNV; CDR2 reads YYDKDF (reference sequence). V was trimmed by 0 bases and J by 4 bases, leaving 9 bases between them. This CDR3 has 14 amino acids. CDR3 sequence (DNA): TGTGCCACCAGCAGAGATCGGGGCGTCACTGAAGCTTTCTTT. Translating gives CATSRDRGVTEAFF. Together with reference TRBV15 and TRBJ1-1, the CDR3 gives the full variable domain: DAMVIQNPRYQVTQFGKPVTLSCSQTLNHNVMYWYQQKSSQAPKLLFHYYDKDFNNEADTPDNFQSRRPNTSFCFLDIRSPGLGDTAMYLCATSRDRGVTEAFFGQGTRLTVV.

This clone came up many times. The identical CDR3 is also encoded by other nucleotide sequences in the sample. This chain connects TRBV4-2 to TRBJ2-3; 13 bases are a match to TRBD2. J lost 2 bases, V lost 4 bases, and 3 bases had no gene match. The length of the CDR3 is 16 residues. Germline V gene data show CDR1 as LGHNA and CDR2 as YNFKEQ. CDR3 sequence (DNA): TGTGCCAGCAGCCCTGGACTAGCGGGAGCCACAGATACGCAGTATTTT. Encoded protein: CASSPGLAGATDTQYF.

The chain carries TRBV29-1 and TRBJ1-1; TRBD1 agrees at 7 bases. V was pared by 7 bases and J by 4 bases, with 6 bases of the junction left unmatched. The CDR3 extends over 12 amino acids. Germline V gives CDR1 SQVTM, CDR2 ANQGSEA. The CDR3 DNA is TGCAGCGCACCGACAGGGCGCACTGAAGCTTTCTTT. Translation: CSAPTGRTEAFF.

CDR3 in DNA: TGTGCCAGCAGCCCCCGGGCTAGCGGGAGTCTCGAGCAGTACTTC. It translates to CASSPRASGSLEQYF. This chain uses TRBV11-1 with TRBJ2-7, with 10 bases lining up with TRBD2. The germline V gene has CDR1 SGHAT and CDR2 FQDESV (reference sequence). The CDR3 is 15 residues long. After removal of 5 bases from V and 6 bases from J, the junction contained 10 bases not matched to a gene.

The gene calls are TRBV19 and TRBJ1-2; TRBD1 agrees at 9 bases. Germline values: CDR1 LNHDA, CDR2 SQIVND (reference sequence). There are 14 residues in the CDR3. The V segment lost 2 bases and the J segment 8 bases; nucleotides outside the gene matches: 6. The CDR3 sequence: CASSIPGQGDGYTF. The DNA for the CDR3 is TGTGCCAGTAGTATACCGGGACAGGGCGACGGCTACACCTTC.

The genes are TRBV5-6 and TRBJ2-7; D perhaps matches TRBD2 (5 bases). Trimming took 1 base from V and 4 from J, leaving 12 bases between them. The CDR3 extends over 14 amino acids. Per the germline V gene, CDR1 is SGHDT and CDR2 is YYEEEE. The CDR3 sequence: CASSLSSGEYEQYF. CDR3 coding DNA: TGTGCCAGCAGCTTGTCCAGCGGAGAATACGAGCAGTACTTC.

As to this clone: A read error is the likely source, as a far larger clone sits one nucleotide away. The chain carries TRBV20-1 and TRBJ2-5; D is perhaps TRBD1 (6 bases). The CDR3 loop spans 11 amino acids. CDR1 is DFQATT, CDR2 SNEGSKA, per germline (reference sequence). CDR3 amino acids: CSGQLGETPYF. As DNA, the CDR3 is TGCAGCGGACAGTTAGGAGAGACCCCGTACTTC.

The chain uses TRBV11-2 and TRBJ1-1, with D maybe TRBD1 (5 bases). V lost 5 bases to trimming and J lost 8 bases, with 12 bases between them. The CDR3 consists of 12 residues. The germline V gene encodes CDR1 SGHAT and CDR2 FQNNGV. The CDR3 region has the DNA TGTGCCAGCAGCCCCCGGGGGGGGGAAGCTTTCTTT. Amino acid sequence: CASSPRGGEAFF.

The genes are TRBV11-3 and TRBJ1-1; a weak D match, TRBD1 (6 bases). This CDR3 spans 16 amino acids. CDR1 is SGHNT, CDR2 YENEEA, per germline. Trimming removed 5 bases at V and 2 bases at J, with 18 bases between. As DNA, the CDR3 is TGTGCCAGCAGCCCGGGGGGGCAGGGACGCAACACTGAAGCTTTCTTT. It specifies CASSPGGQGRNTEAFF. Supplemented by reference TRBV11-3 and TRBJ1-1, the full variable domain reads EAGVVQSPRYKIIEKKQPVAFWCNPISGHNTLYWYLQNLGQGPELLIRYENEEAVDDSQLPKDRFSAERLKGVDSTLKIQPAELGDSAVYLCASSPGGQGRNTEAFFGQGTRLTVV.

V usage is TRBV27 and J usage is TRBJ2-3; D not certain. Per germline, CDR1 MNHEY and CDR2 SMNVEV (reference sequence). Trimming shortened V by 3 bases and J by 0 bases, and 4 bases separated the two germline ends. The CDR3 covers 13 residues. In DNA form, the CDR3 reads TGTGCCAGCAGTTTTGGAAGCACAGATACGCAGTATTTT. This sequence encodes CASSFGSTDTQYF.

About this clone itself: The identical CDR3 is also encoded by other nucleotide sequences in the sample. The rearrangement links TRBV28 to TRBJ2-7; TRBD2 agrees at 12 bases. CDR1 MDHEN and CDR2 SYDVKM come from the germline V gene. CDR3 length: 14 amino acids. Trimming took 6 bases from V and 0 from J; bases not matched to a gene: 0. In DNA form, the CDR3 reads TGTGCCAGCAGGACTAGCGGGAGCTCCTACGAGCAGTACTTC. Protein product: CASRTSGSSYEQYF. The full variable domain, rest sourced from reference TRBV28 and TRBJ2-7, is DVKVTQSSRYLVKRTGEKVFLECVQDMDHENMFWYRQDPGLGLRLIYFSYDVKMKEKGDIPEGYSVSREKKERFSLILESASTNQTSMYLCASRTSGSSYEQYFGPGTRLTVT.